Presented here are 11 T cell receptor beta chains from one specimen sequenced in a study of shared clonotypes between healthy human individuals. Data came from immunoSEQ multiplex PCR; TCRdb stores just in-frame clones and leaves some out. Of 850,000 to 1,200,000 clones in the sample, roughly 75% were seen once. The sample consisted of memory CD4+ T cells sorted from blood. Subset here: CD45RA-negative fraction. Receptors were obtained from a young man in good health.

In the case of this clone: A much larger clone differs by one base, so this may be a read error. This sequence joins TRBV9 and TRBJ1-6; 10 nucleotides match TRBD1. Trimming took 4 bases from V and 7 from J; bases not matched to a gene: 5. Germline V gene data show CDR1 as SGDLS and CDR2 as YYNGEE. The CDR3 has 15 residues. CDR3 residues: CASSPRTGGNSPLHF. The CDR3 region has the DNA TGTGCCAGCAGCCCCCGGACAGGGGGGAATTCACCCCTCCACTTT.

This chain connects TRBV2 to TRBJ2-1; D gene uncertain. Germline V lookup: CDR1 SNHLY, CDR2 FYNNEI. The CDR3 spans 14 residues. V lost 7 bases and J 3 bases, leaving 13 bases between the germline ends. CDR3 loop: CASNPRPGYNEQFF. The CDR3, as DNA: TGTGCCAGCAACCCTCGGCCAGGCTACAATGAGCAGTTCTTC.

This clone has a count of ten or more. DNA of the CDR3: TGTGCCACCAGCAGAGATCTCCCGGGACAAGGACCGGGGGAGCAGTACTTC. Its translation: CATSRDLPGQGPGEQYF. The chain couples TRBV15 to TRBJ2-7; D might be TRBD1 (6 bases). The CDR3 length is 17 residues. The ends were cut back, 0 bases at V and 7 bases at J, with 22 bases in the middle. The V gene's germline CDR1 is LNHNV and CDR2 YYDKDF (reference sequence).

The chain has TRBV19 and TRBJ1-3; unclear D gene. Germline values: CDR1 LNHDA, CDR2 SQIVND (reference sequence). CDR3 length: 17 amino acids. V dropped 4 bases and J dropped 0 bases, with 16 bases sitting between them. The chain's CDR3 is CASSNGGHLLSGNTIYF. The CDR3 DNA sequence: TGTGCCAGTAGTAACGGCGGTCACTTACTCTCTGGAAACACCATATATTTT.

The CDR3 loop is CASSPSDRGSYEQYF. The CDR3 DNA reads as TGTGCCAGCAGTCCATCGGACCGCGGCTCCTACGAGCAGTACTTC. This chain links TRBV28 with TRBJ2-7, with D hard to call. V was shortened by 5 bases and J by 0 bases, with 14 bases between the two germline ends. The CDR3 runs to 15 residues. CDR1 and CDR2 from the germline V gene are MDHEN and SYDVKM.

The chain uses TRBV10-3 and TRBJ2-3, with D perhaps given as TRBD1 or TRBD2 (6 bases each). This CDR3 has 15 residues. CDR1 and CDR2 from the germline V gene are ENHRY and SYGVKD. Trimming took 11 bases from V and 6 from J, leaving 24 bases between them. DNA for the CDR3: TGTGCCGTCCCAGGTCACGGGGGCGCAGGCGATACGCAGTATTTT. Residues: CAVPGHGGAGDTQYF.

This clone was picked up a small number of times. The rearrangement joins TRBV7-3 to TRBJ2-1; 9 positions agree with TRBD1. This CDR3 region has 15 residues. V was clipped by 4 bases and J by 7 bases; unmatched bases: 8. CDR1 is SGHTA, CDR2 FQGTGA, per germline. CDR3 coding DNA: TGTGCCAGCAGCTCTCCCGGGACAGGGTCTAATGAGCAGTTCTTC. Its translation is CASSSPGTGSNEQFF.

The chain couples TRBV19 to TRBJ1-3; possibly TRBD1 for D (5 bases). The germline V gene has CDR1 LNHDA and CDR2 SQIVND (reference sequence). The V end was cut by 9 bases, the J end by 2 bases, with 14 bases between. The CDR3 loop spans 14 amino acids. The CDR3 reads CASVSWGAGNTIYF. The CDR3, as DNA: TGTGCCAGCGTCTCATGGGGGGCTGGAAACACCATATATTTT.

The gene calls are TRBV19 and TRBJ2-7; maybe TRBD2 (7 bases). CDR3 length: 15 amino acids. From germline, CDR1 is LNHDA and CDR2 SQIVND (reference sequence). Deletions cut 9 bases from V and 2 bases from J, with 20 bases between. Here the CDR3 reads CARREGRGFPYEQYF. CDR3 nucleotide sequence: TGTGCCAGAAGGGAGGGGAGGGGGTTCCCCTACGAGCAGTACTTC.

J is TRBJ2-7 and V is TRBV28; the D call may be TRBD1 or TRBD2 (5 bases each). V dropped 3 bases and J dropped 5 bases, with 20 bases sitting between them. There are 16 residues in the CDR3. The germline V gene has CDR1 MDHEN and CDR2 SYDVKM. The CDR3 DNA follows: TGTGCCAGCAGTTTTTTAGGGAGTGGCAGGGTGGACGAGCAGTACTTC. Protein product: CASSFLGSGRVDEQYF.

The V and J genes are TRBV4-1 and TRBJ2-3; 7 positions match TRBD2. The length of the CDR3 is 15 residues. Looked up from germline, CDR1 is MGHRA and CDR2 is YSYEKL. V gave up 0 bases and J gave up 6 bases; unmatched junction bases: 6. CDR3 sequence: CASSQDELADDTQYF. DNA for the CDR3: TGCGCCAGCAGCCAAGATGAGCTAGCGGATGATACGCAGTATTTT.